Presented here are 9 T cell receptor beta chains from one specimen sequenced in a study of T-cell reconstitution after alpha-beta-depleted transplantation in children. Using unique molecular identifiers, the investigators prepared the TCRbeta library. TCRdb re-derived calls from the PCR reads in MiXCR, one entry per CDR3 protein. This table holds 500,000 to 750,000 distinct CDR3 sequences, under 15% found once. This specimen consisted of PBMCs, mostly from graft donor cells, obtained 360 days after TCRalphabeta/CD19-depleted stem cell transplant. These TCRs come from a male patient younger than 18 who had a stem cell transplant for acute myeloid leukemia, so the T cells may come from the graft donor.

The CDR3 here is CASSYPAWAGNEQYF. The DNA for the CDR3 is TGTGCCAGCAGCTATCCCGCGTGGGCAGGGAACGAGCAGTACTTC. The chain has TRBV7-9 and TRBJ2-7, with D possibly being TRBD1 (5 bases). The germline gives CDR1 SEHNR, CDR2 FQNEAQ (reference sequence). The CDR3 sequence is 15 residues long. V lost 4 bases to trimming and J lost 5 bases, with 18 bases between them.

V is TRBV24-1 and J is TRBJ2-5, with 7 bases identical to TRBD1. Germline values: CDR1 KGHDR, CDR2 SFDVKD. CDR3 size: 15 residues. With 3 bases clipped from V and 1 base from J, the junction kept 4 bases outside the gene matches. The CDR3 DNA reads TGTGCCACCAGTGATCCGACAGGGATCCAAGAGACCCAGTACTTC. Encoded protein: CATSDPTGIQETQYF.

This clonotype has ten or more counts. The chain uses TRBV29-1 and TRBJ1-4, with TRBD1 matching over 8 bases. Germline V gene lookup returns CDR1 SQVTM and CDR2 ANQGSEA. The CDR3 extends over 15 amino acids. V was pared by 7 bases and J by 5 bases, with 12 bases of the junction left unmatched. As DNA, the CDR3 is TGCAGCGCCGCCCACGACAGGGGTATAAATGAAAAACTGTTTTTT. Translated, it gives CSAAHDRGINEKLFF.

V usage is TRBV25-1 and J usage is TRBJ2-1, with 11 nucleotides matching TRBD2. Germline CDR1 and CDR2: MGHDK and SYGVNS. The CDR3 is made up of 16 amino acids. Trimming removed 6 bases from V and 4 bases from J; junction bases left unmatched: 8. This CDR3 reads CASRATSGSKYNEQFF. In nucleotides, the CDR3 is TGTGCCAGCAGAGCAACTAGCGGGAGTAAATACAATGAGCAGTTCTTC.

This clonotype was found many times. A junction end diverges from the germline sequence, so it may reflect a read error. V usage is TRBV28 and J usage is TRBJ2-1, with 7 bases aligning to TRBD1. CDR3 length: 14 residues. Germline V lookup: CDR1 MDHEN, CDR2 SYDVKM. CDR3: CTTQGDSSYNEQFF. The CDR3 coding sequence is TGCACCACTCAGGGGGATTCGTCTTACAATGAGCAGTTCTTC.

The chain combines TRBV20-1 with TRBJ2-1, with D hard to call. The CDR3 extends over 15 amino acids. Germline assignment: CDR1 DFQATT and CDR2 SNEGSKA (reference sequence). The CDR3 DNA sequence: TGCAAACCCTGGGTTGATAGCCAAAAATACAATGAGCAGTTCTTC. Translated, it gives CKPWVDSQKYNEQFF.

Only a few counts were recorded for this clonotype. V is TRBV5-6 and J is TRBJ2-7, with 12 positions matching TRBD2. The CDR3 sequence is 17 residues long. The germline CDR1 and CDR2 sequences are SGHDT and YYEEEE. J gave up 5 bases and V 1 base, and 10 bases lay outside the gene matches. Written as DNA, the CDR3 is TGTGCCAGCAGCTTGACGGCTAGCGGGAGGGCCTTGCACGAGCAGTACTTC. Its translation: CASSLTASGRALHEQYF.

This clonotype was detected only a few times. The chain is built from TRBV11-2 and TRBJ2-2; TRBD2 agrees at 12 bases. Trimming took 2 bases from V and 7 from J; bases not matched to a gene: 14. The CDR3 consists of 19 residues. Germline CDR1 reads SGHAT; CDR2 reads FQNNGV. CDR3 sequence reads: CASSLKDGTSGRFYGELFF. Written as DNA, the CDR3 is TGTGCCAGCAGCTTAAAGGACGGCACTAGCGGGAGGTTCTACGGGGAGCTGTTTTTT.

This clonotype was recorded at least ten times. V gene TRBV12-3 or TRBV12-4 combines with J gene TRBJ2-1; D remains ambiguous. The V and J ends lost 1 base and 6 bases respectively, with 7 bases between them. The CDR3 is 13 residues long. CDR3 nucleotides: TGTGCCAGCAGTTTAGGGTCCACCAATGAGCAGTTCTTC. Protein sequence: CASSLGSTNEQFF.